Shown below are 2 T cell receptor beta chains from a single sample sequenced in a study of T-cell memory formation after mild COVID-19. TCRdb called the 5' RACE reads again in MiXCR, with one record for every CDR3 protein. The profile covers 270,000 or so distinct CDR3 sequences, with 16% appearing a single time and around 23% taken by the ten largest. Sequencing was carried out using PBMCs or a T cell subset sorted from them (not recorded which). These receptors came from a man between 18 and 29 years old who had mild COVID-19 (a few samples of this study predate the infection). Cell type and time point are not known.

This clonotype was counted only a few times. The gene calls are TRBV29-1 and TRBJ2-5; possible D gene TRBD1, 6 bases. Per germline, CDR1 SQVTM and CDR2 ANQGSEA. This CDR3 comprises 15 residues. Trimming took off 3 bases at V and 5 bases at J, with 19 bases between the two ends. CDR3 DNA: TGCAGCGTTGAGGGGTCAGGGGACCCCACTGAGACCCAGTACTTC. Protein product: CSVEGSGDPTETQYF.

The sample holds many counts of this clonotype. The CDR3 loop is CASSSGTRNTIYF. CDR3 sequence (DNA): TGTGCCAGCAGCTCCGGGACGAGAAACACCATATATTTT. V and J are TRBV7-2 and TRBJ1-3; perhaps TRBD1 as D (5 bases). The germline gives CDR1 SGHTA, CDR2 FQGNSA. CDR3 length: 13 residues. V lost 4 bases and J lost 5, with 9 bases in between. The variable domain in full, with the rest retrieved from reference TRBV7-2 and TRBJ1-3, is GAGVSQSPSNKVTEKGKDVELRCDPISGHTALYWYRQSLGQGLEFLIYFQGNSAPDKSGLPSDRFSAERTGGSVSTLTIQRTQQEDSAVYLCASSSGTRNTIYFGEGSWLTVV.